This T cell receptor (beta chain) was recovered during a study of human T cells and chemical hapten exposure. The study's findings and limits: TCRs exceeding a frequency of 1 in 1000 stayed unchanged under DPC sensitization.

This clonotype was detected many times. The antigen is not known. Looked up from germline, CDR1 is SGHAT and CDR2 is FQNNGV. The CDR3 extends over 13 amino acids. V lost 5 bases and J 7 bases, leaving 15 bases between the germline ends. MiXCR was run by TCRdb on the RACE reads, yielding one entry per CDR3 protein. The repertoire holds over 300,000 distinct CDR3 sequences, with roughly 4.6% as singletons. The time point here: pre-sensitization, week 0. The treatment here: therapeutic diphenylcyclopropenone sensitization with weekly scalp DPC. Sample: whole blood, taken in connection with sensitization to the hapten diphenylcyclopropenone (DPC). The rearrangement links TRBV11-2 to TRBJ2-7; weak D call: TRBD1 (6 bases). The TCR comes from a woman aged 50 to 65 with alopecia areata. Some clones in this sample may be carry-over from other donors' samples. The CDR3 DNA reads as TGTGCCAGCAGCCTAGTCAGGGGCGGAGAGCAGTACTTC. Protein product: CASSLVRGGEQYF.